This T cell receptor (beta chain) comes out of a study of blood T cell repertoires in COVID-19. As for the study in general: Nucleic acid was either cDNA or gDNA, and it came from T cells, B-cell-depleted T cells, or PBMCs.

This clone has a handful of counts. Per germline, CDR1 GTSNPN and CDR2 SVGIG (reference sequence). V dropped 1 base and J dropped 4; count of bases not matched to a gene: 11. CDR3 size: 17 residues. Authors' analysis steps: Cell counts per sample came from amplifying reference gene primers. Some clones are missing from TCRdb's copy, which holds only in-frame ones; the method was immunoSEQ multiplex PCR. V, J and clone size reflect that table, while D and trimming were determined from the DNA. The data contain more than 95,000 clones, around 82% of them singletons. The sequence was collected from a man in his 60s with acute or convalescent COVID-19. The rearrangement joins TRBV30 to TRBJ2-5; 11 bases are a match to TRBD1. Sequencing was done on a sample of peripheral blood. Here the CDR3 DNA reads TGTGCCTGGAGTGAGGGCCCGGACAGGGGGCTTCGAGAGACCCAGTACTTC. It yields the protein CAWSEGPDRGLRETQYF.